Below, 32 T cell receptor beta chains from the same sample are listed, as sequenced in a study of blood T cell repertoires in COVID-19. Profiled with immunoSEQ multiplex PCR; TCRdb holds only in-frame clones, not every one. The sample yields about 150,000 clones, 80% seen once. The sample was peripheral blood. These receptors came from a man between 60 and 75 years old with acute or convalescent COVID-19.

The rearrangement uses TRBV6-5 and TRBJ1-6; 7 nucleotides line up with TRBD1. The CDR3 loop spans 14 amino acids. Germline V lookup: CDR1 MNHEY, CDR2 SVGAGI. V lost 3 bases to trimming and J lost 7 bases; unmatched junction nucleotides: 3. CDR3 DNA: TGTGCCAGCAGTTATGGACAGGAGAATTCACCCCTCCACTTT. Protein: CASSYGQENSPLHF.

Here the CDR3 DNA reads TGTGCCAGCAGTACTAGCGGGGGGACTTACGAGCAGTACTTC. Residues: CASSTSGGTYEQYF. The V and J genes are TRBV9 and TRBJ2-7; TRBD2 aligns across 12 bases. This CDR3 has 14 residues. CDR1 is SGDLS and CDR2 is YYNGEE in the germline V gene. The ends lost 5 bases at V and 4 bases at J; junction bases unmatched: 4.

This clone was recorded a few times. The chain carries TRBV5-1 and TRBJ1-2; 7 nucleotides align to TRBD1. Germline V gene lookup returns CDR1 SGHRS and CDR2 YFSETQ. This CDR3 comprises 14 residues. V shed 0 bases, J shed 6 bases, and the junction held 5 bases outside the gene matches. The CDR3 bases are TGCGCCAGCAGCTTGGAGACAGGGAAGGATGGCTACACCTTC. Translating gives CASSLETGKDGYTF.

This clone turned up a few times. J is TRBJ1-1 and V is TRBV5-6, with a possible D match to TRBD1 (5 bases). CDR3 size: 13 residues. CDR1 and CDR2 (germline): SGHDT, YYEEEE. Between the trimmed V and J ends, which lost 4 bases and 7 bases, there was a span of 14 bases. The CDR3 coding sequence is TGTGCCAGCAGCCCCCTAGGGGCTATTGAAGCTTTCTTT. Translating gives CASSPLGAIEAFF.

This chain links TRBV12-3 or TRBV12-4 with TRBJ1-2, with D perhaps TRBD1 (6 bases). V gave up 8 bases and J gave up 4 bases, with 11 bases separating them. This CDR3 is 12 amino acids long. DNA of the CDR3: TGTGCCAGCGGAAGGGGGGGCTATGGCTACACCTTC. Translation gives CASGRGGYGYTF.

The chain carries TRBV2 and TRBJ1-4; D remains ambiguous. The germline CDR1 and CDR2 sequences are SNHLY and FYNNEI. The CDR3 covers 13 residues. V lost 7 bases and J lost 8, with 14 bases in between. CDR3 in amino acids: CASKAVEGEKLFF. For the CDR3, the DNA is TGTGCCAGCAAAGCAGTGGAGGGAGAAAAACTGTTTTTT. Complete variable domain (other parts from reference TRBV2 and TRBJ1-4): EPEVTQTPSHQVTQMGQEVILRCVPISNHLYFYWYRQILGQKVEFLVSFYNNEISEKSEIFDDQFSVERPDGSNFTLKIRSTKLEDSAMYFCASKAVEGEKLFFGSGTQLSVL.

The genes are TRBV27 and TRBJ1-3; D might be TRBD1 (6 bases). The germline V and J ends were trimmed by 4 bases and 3 bases, with 13 bases remaining between them. This CDR3 is built from 15 residues. Germline CDR1 is MNHEY and CDR2 is SMNVEV (reference sequence). The CDR3, as DNA: TGTGCCAGCAGTTCCCTCTCAGGGGTTGGAAACACCATATATTTT. It encodes CASSSLSGVGNTIYF.

The chain has TRBV6-2 or TRBV6-3 and TRBJ1-1; D may be TRBD1 (5 bases). The CDR3 is 16 residues long. Germline V gene lookup returns CDR1 MNHEY and CDR2 SVGEGT. Deletions cut 0 bases from V and 11 bases from J, with 22 bases between. CDR3 region: CASSYSRGTQGLWAFF. The CDR3 DNA is TGTGCCAGCAGTTACTCCCGAGGTACCCAGGGCCTATGGGCTTTCTTT.

The V and J genes are TRBV30 and TRBJ2-2; 10 bases line up with TRBD1. Per germline, CDR1 GTSNPN and CDR2 SVGIG (reference sequence). J gave up 6 bases and V 0 bases, and 1 base lay outside the gene matches. CDR3 length equals 14 residues. The CDR3 DNA is TGTGCCTGGAGTGTAGGACAGGGGGCCGGGGAGCTGTTTTTT. Protein product: CAWSVGQGAGELFF.

The chain links TRBV6-1 to TRBJ1-2, with a weak D call TRBD1 (5 bases). The CDR3 is made up of 14 amino acids. Germline CDR1 MNHNS, CDR2 SASEGT. Trimming shortened V by 2 bases and J by 4 bases, and 11 bases separated the two germline ends. CDR3 protein: CASSEQGGTYGYTF. The CDR3 region has the DNA TGTGCCAGCAGTGAACAAGGCGGGACCTATGGCTACACCTTC.

This clone was counted only a few times. This chain joins TRBV28 and TRBJ2-7, with 9 bases fitting TRBD2. The germline CDR1 and CDR2 sequences are MDHEN and SYDVKM. Losses at the gene ends were 3 bases for V and 1 base for J; bases not matched to a gene: 7. This CDR3 is 16 amino acids long. The CDR3 DNA is TGTGCCAGCAGTTTGCGTAGCGGGAGCTGGTCCTACGAGCAGTACTTC. Encoded protein: CASSLRSGSWSYEQYF.

This chain connects TRBV5-8 to TRBJ1-2, with a tentative D call TRBD1 (6 bases). Trimming left V 2 bases short and J 5 bases short, with 19 bases between. The CDR3 is 16 amino acids. Germline lookup yields CDR1 SGHTS and CDR2 YDEGEE. The CDR3 nucleotides read TGTGCCAGCAGCTTCCCGACTACGCCACAGGGATATGGCTACACCTTC. The encoded protein is CASSFPTTPQGYGYTF.

The chain is built from TRBV9 and TRBJ1-6, with 9 bases that match TRBD1. This CDR3 spans 15 amino acids. The germline gives CDR1 SGDLS, CDR2 YYNGEE. Losses at the gene ends were 3 bases for V and 7 bases for J; bases not matched to a gene: 5. CDR3 coding DNA: TGTGCCAGCAGCGCACACAGGGGGCAGAATTCACCCCTCCACTTT. It is translated as CASSAHRGQNSPLHF. The variable domain in full, completed from reference TRBV9 and TRBJ1-6, reads DSGVTQTPKHLITATGQRVTLRCSPRSGDLSVYWYQQSLDQGLQFLIQYYNGEERAKGNILERFSAQQFPDLHSELNLSSLELGDSALYFCASSAHRGQNSPLHFGNGTRLTVT.

The CDR3: CASSVQGSNSPLHF. The CDR3 coding sequence is TGTGCCAGCAGTGTTCAGGGGAGCAATTCACCCCTCCACTTT. This rearrangement joins TRBV6-6 to TRBJ1-6; the D gene is possibly TRBD1 (6 bases). Per germline, CDR1 MNHNY and CDR2 SVGAGI (reference sequence). The ends were cut back, 5 bases at V and 7 bases at J, with 12 bases in the middle. This CDR3 comprises 14 residues.

The chain carries TRBV5-4 and TRBJ2-5; possible D gene TRBD1, 5 bases. The CDR3 runs 13 residues. Germline CDR1 and CDR2: SGHNT and YYREEE (reference sequence). V was clipped by 4 bases and J by 5 bases, with 12 bases between them. Written as DNA, the CDR3 is TGTGCCAGCAGCGGGGCTCACGGGGAGACCCAGTACTTC. This encodes CASSGAHGETQYF.

This clone showed up just a few times. The chain joins TRBV4-1 to TRBJ1-6, with 7 bases matching TRBD1. The germline gives CDR1 MGHRA, CDR2 YSYEKL. The CDR3 contains 16 residues. V lost 3 bases and J lost 5; bases outside the gene matches: 7. The CDR3 DNA reads TGCGCCAGCAGCCAGGGGAGCGACAGGGATAATTCACCCCTCCACTTT. As protein: CASSQGSDRDNSPLHF.

This clone was counted once. The rearrangement uses TRBV6-6 and TRBJ1-3; 8 bases are shared with TRBD1. The CDR3 covers 15 residues. Germline V gene sequence: CDR1 MNHNY, CDR2 SVGAGI (reference sequence). V lost 6 bases and J lost 7; bases outside the gene matches: 11. CDR3 loop: CASSPGQGLRNTIYF. CDR3 sequence (DNA): TGTGCCAGCAGCCCCGGACAGGGACTTAGGAACACCATATATTTT.

This clone appeared a few times. The chain couples TRBV24-1 to TRBJ1-5, with D tentatively TRBD1 (5 bases). V lost 9 bases, J lost 2 bases, and 16 bases lay in between. This CDR3 is 15 amino acids long. Germline CDR1 and CDR2: KGHDR and SFDVKD. The CDR3, as DNA: TGTGCCACCGAAGGTTCCAGGGTGGGCAATCAGCCCCAGCATTTT. This sequence encodes CATEGSRVGNQPQHF.

This chain uses TRBV9 with TRBJ1-2; D gene unclear. Germline lookup yields CDR1 SGDLS and CDR2 YYNGEE. This CDR3 region has 14 residues. V lost 0 bases to trimming and J lost 6 bases, with 12 bases between them. CDR3 sequence reads: CASSVAGGRHGYTF. The CDR3 DNA follows: TGTGCCAGCAGCGTAGCCGGCGGCAGACATGGCTACACCTTC.

The CDR3 region has the DNA TGTGCCAGCAGCGTAGGCCAGGGTGGAACAGATACGCAGTATTTT. Residues: CASSVGQGGTDTQYF. The chain employs TRBV9 and TRBJ2-3; TRBD1 is a possible D gene (5 bases). This CDR3 has 15 amino acids. Looked up from germline, CDR1 is SGDLS and CDR2 is YYNGEE. Between the trimmed V and J ends, which lost 0 bases and 3 bases, there was a span of 11 bases.

V gene TRBV18 combines with J gene TRBJ2-3; 9 positions match TRBD2. Germline V CDR1 and CDR2: KGHSH, LQKENI. The CDR3 is made up of 14 amino acids. J lost 4 bases, V lost 4 bases, and 3 bases had no gene match. The CDR3 sequence: CASSLAGVADTQYF. The CDR3 DNA follows: TGTGCCAGCTCACTAGCGGGGGTGGCAGATACGCAGTATTTT.

This sequence joins TRBV7-2 and TRBJ1-2; 7 bases are shared with TRBD1. This CDR3 has 14 amino acids. The germline CDR1 and CDR2 sequences are SGHTA and FQGNSA. The junction had 11 bases not matched to a gene; V was cut back by 1 base and J by 12 bases. This CDR3 reads CASSLGLRTGPNTF. CDR3 DNA sequence: TGTGCCAGCAGCTTAGGATTGCGGACAGGCCCCAACACCTTC. Combining the CDR3 with reference TRBV7-2 and TRBJ1-2 gives the whole variable domain GAGVSQSPSNKVTEKGKDVELRCDPISGHTALYWYRQSLGQGLEFLIYFQGNSAPDKSGLPSDRFSAERTGGSVSTLTIQRTQQEDSAVYLCASSLGLRTGPNTFGSGTRLTVV.

The chain couples TRBV28 to TRBJ1-1, with 10 bases matching TRBD1. The CDR3 is 14 residues long. Germline loops: CDR1 MDHEN, CDR2 SYDVKM. Trimming cost V 6 bases and J 1 base; bases outside gene matches: 2. Written as DNA, the CDR3 is TGTGCCAGCAGGGACAGGGGGGAGAACACTGAAGCTTTCTTT. Translation gives CASRDRGENTEAFF.

This chain uses TRBV2 with TRBJ1-2; D is perhaps TRBD1 (5 bases). V lost 2 bases and J 8 bases, leaving 12 bases between the germline ends. The germline CDR1 and CDR2 sequences are SNHLY and FYNNEI. The CDR3 extends over 13 amino acids. CDR3 residues: CASSEYRGGGYTF. Here the CDR3 DNA reads TGTGCCAGCAGTGAATATAGGGGTGGCGGCTACACCTTC.

This clone was observed a few times. The V and J genes are TRBV6-5 and TRBJ1-2; no clear D gene. This CDR3 is 14 amino acids long. Germline CDR1 and CDR2: MNHEY and SVGAGI. With 6 bases removed from V and 4 bases from J, the gap between germline ends came to 15 bases. CDR3 nucleotides: TGTGCCAGCAGACCAACCGGGGTTTCCTATGGCTACACCTTC. It translates to CASRPTGVSYGYTF.

This clone was detected only once. The rearrangement joins TRBV27 to TRBJ1-4; 8 nucleotides line up with TRBD1. This CDR3 spans 12 amino acids. Germline V lookup: CDR1 MNHEY, CDR2 SMNVEV (reference sequence). The V gene end was trimmed by 6 bases and the J gene end by 7 bases; junction bases not matched to a gene: 1. CDR3 amino acids: CASRTGVEKLFF. The CDR3 nucleotides are TGTGCCAGCAGGACAGGGGTTGAAAAACTGTTTTTT.

This chain links TRBV7-2 with TRBJ1-1; 7 positions agree with TRBD1. CDR1 and CDR2 (germline): SGHTA, FQGNSA. The CDR3 runs 14 residues. J gave up 6 bases and V 7 bases, and 11 bases lay outside the gene matches. CDR3 bases: TGTGCCAGCAACCATTTCCGGGACAGCTCTGAAGCTTTCTTT. Amino acids: CASNHFRDSSEAFF.

This clone was observed once. The gene calls are TRBV5-4 and TRBJ1-1, with 7 bases lining up with TRBD1. The CDR3 is 12 residues long. Trimming removed 1 base from V and 7 bases from J; junction bases left unmatched: 1. CDR1 and CDR2 from the germline V gene are SGHNT and YYREEE (reference sequence). The CDR3 protein is CASSLWTGEAFF. The CDR3 DNA reads TGTGCCAGCAGCTTGTGGACAGGTGAAGCTTTCTTT. The full variable domain, with the rest looked up from reference TRBV5-4 and TRBJ1-1, is ETGVTQSPTHLIKTRGQQVTLRCSSQSGHNTVSWYQQALGQGPQFIFQYYREEENGRGNFPPRFSGLQFPNYSSELNVNALELDDSALYLCASSLWTGEAFFGQGTRLTVV.

This rearrangement joins TRBV6-5 to TRBJ1-3; no clear D. Germline V gene data show CDR1 as MNHEY and CDR2 as SVGAGI. This CDR3 has 15 amino acids. V lost 7 bases and J 1 base, leaving 14 bases between the germline ends. CDR3 amino acids: CASTREGVSGNTIYF. The CDR3 DNA sequence: TGTGCCAGCACCCGAGAGGGCGTTTCTGGAAACACCATATATTTT.

V is TRBV5-4 and J is TRBJ2-6; 7 positions match TRBD2. The CDR3 is 15 amino acids. V shed 5 bases and J 0 bases; nucleotides not matched to a gene: 2. Germline V CDR1 and CDR2: SGHNT, YYREEE (reference sequence). CDR3 region: CASSREGSGANVLTF. The CDR3 DNA reads TGTGCCAGCAGTAGGGAGGGCTCTGGGGCCAACGTCCTGACTTTC.

J is TRBJ1-3 and V is TRBV7-2; D is uncertain. The CDR3 length is 14 residues. The V end lost 5 bases, the J end lost 4 bases, and 12 bases lay between the germline ends. The germline gives CDR1 SGHTA, CDR2 FQGNSA. The CDR3: CASSPQALGNTIYF. The CDR3, as DNA: TGTGCCAGCAGCCCCCAGGCCCTCGGAAACACCATATATTTT.

V gene TRBV11-2 combines with J gene TRBJ1-6; D ambiguous. Germline CDR1 and CDR2: SGHAT and FQNNGV. This CDR3 is 15 amino acids long. Trimming cost V 1 base and J 7 bases, with 11 bases left between them. The CDR3: CASSLGGEANSPLHF. CDR3 in DNA: TGTGCCAGCAGCTTAGGAGGCGAAGCGAATTCACCCCTCCACTTT.